This T cell receptor (beta chain) was sequenced in a study of cytomegalovirus exposure and HLA in healthy donors. With 60 Vbeta and 13 Jbeta primers, the PCR was carried out. Some clones are missing from TCRdb's copy, which holds only in-frame ones; the method was immunoSEQ multiplex PCR. The sample contains roughly 140,000 clones, 80% of which appear only once. V trimming: 3 bases; J trimming: 12 bases; junction bases outside the gene matches: 1. Looked up from germline, CDR1 is SGHTA and CDR2 is FQGTGA. This CDR3 is built from 12 residues. The TCR was taken from a man between 35 and 55 years old in good health and CMV-seronegative. Material for sequencing was PBMCs. The chain recombines TRBV7-3 with TRBJ2-1, with 11 positions matching TRBD1. The CDR3 sequence: CASSLGTGGQFF. DNA for the CDR3: TGTGCCAGCAGCTTGGGGACAGGGGGGCAGTTCTTC.